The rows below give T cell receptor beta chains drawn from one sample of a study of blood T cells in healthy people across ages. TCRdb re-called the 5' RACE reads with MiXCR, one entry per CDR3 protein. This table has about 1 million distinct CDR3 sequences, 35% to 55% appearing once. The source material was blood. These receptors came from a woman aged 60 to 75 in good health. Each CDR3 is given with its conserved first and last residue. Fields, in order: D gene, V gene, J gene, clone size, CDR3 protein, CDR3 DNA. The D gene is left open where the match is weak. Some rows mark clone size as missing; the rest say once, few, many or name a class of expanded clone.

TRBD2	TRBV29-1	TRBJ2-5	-	CSGKTSGRVNEQYF	TGCAGCGGAAAAACTAGCGGGAGGGTAAATGAGCAGTACTTC
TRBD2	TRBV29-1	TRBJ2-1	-	CSVAQTSGRSSEQFF	TGCAGCGTTGCCCAGACTAGCGGGAGGTCTTCTGAGCAGTTCTTC
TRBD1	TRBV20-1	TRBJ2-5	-	CSVRRQGRWGETQYF	TGCAGTGTCAGAAGACAGGGCCGTTGGGGAGAGACCCAGTACTTC
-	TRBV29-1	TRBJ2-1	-	CSARLQQGPNYNEQFF	TGCAGCGCTAGACTTCAACAGGGCCCCAACTACAATGAGCAGTTCTTC
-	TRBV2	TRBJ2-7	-	CASSETLGVYEQYF	TGTGCCAGCAGTGAAACTTTGGGGGTCTACGAGCAGTACTTC
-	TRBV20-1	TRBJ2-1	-	CSARFRPYNEQFF	TGCAGTGCTAGATTTCGGCCTTACAATGAGCAGTTCTTC
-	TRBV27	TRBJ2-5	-	CASSFEGTGAKTQYF	TGTGCCAGCAGTTTTGAGGGTACGGGGGCGAAGACCCAGTACTTC
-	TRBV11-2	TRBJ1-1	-	CASSLGHVSAEAFF	TGTGCCAGCAGCTTAGGACACGTTAGTGCTGAAGCTTTCTTT
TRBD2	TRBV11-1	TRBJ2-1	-	CASSLGLAGGYGDEQFF	TGTGCCAGCAGCTTAGGACTAGCGGGAGGGTATGGAGATGAGCAGTTCTTC
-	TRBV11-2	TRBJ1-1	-	CASSLDGGGAEAFF	TGTGCCAGCAGCTTAGATGGGGGGGGTGCTGAAGCTTTCTTT
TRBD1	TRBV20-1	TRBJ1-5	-	CSARLQGALVGQPQHF	TGCAGTGCTAGACTGCAGGGGGCTTTGGTAGGTCAGCCCCAGCATTTT
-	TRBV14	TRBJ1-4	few	CASSLGVRATNEKLFF	TGTGCCAGCAGCCTAGGAGTGCGGGCAACTAATGAAAAACTGTTTTTT
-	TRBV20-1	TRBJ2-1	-	CSARAPLGPNEQFF	TGCAGTGCTAGAGCCCCGCTGGGGCCCAATGAGCAGTTCTTC
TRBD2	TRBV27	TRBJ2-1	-	CASGLAGGHNEQFF	TGTGCCAGCGGACTAGCGGGAGGTCATAATGAGCAGTTCTTC
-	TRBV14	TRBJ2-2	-	CASSQQVAGELFF	TGTGCCAGCAGTCAGCAAGTAGCCGGGGAGCTGTTTTTT
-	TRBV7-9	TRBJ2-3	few	CASSYQKGSTDTQYF	TGTGCCAGCAGCTACCAGAAGGGTAGCACAGATACGCAGTATTTT
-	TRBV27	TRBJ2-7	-	CASSLLSADSYEQYF	TGTGCCAGCAGTTTATTGTCCGCGGACTCCTACGAGCAGTACTTC
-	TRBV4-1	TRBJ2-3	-	CASSQDGPRDTQYF	TGCGCCAGCAGCCAAGATGGGCCGCGGGATACGCAGTATTTT
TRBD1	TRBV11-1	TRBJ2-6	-	CASSPPDRVAGANVLTF	TGTGCCAGCAGCCCCCCAGACAGGGTGGCTGGGGCCAACGTCCTGACTTTC
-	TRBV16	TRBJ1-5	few	CASSHNPAGGNQPQHF	TGTGCCAGCAGCCATAACCCGGCAGGAGGGAATCAGCCCCAGCATTTT
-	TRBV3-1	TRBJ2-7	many	CASSQYPDEQYF	TGTGCCAGCAGCCAATATCCTGACGAGCAGTACTTC
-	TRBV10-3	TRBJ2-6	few	CAISGGGTDPSGANVLTF	TGTGCCATCTCAGGGGGGGGGACAGATCCTTCTGGGGCCAACGTCCTGACTTTC
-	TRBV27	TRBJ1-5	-	CASSPAMGAQHF	TGTGCCAGCAGTCCCGCCATGGGGGCCCAGCATTTT
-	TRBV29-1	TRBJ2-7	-	CSVGASVIYEQYF	TGCAGCGTTGGGGCCTCCGTCATCTACGAGCAGTACTTC
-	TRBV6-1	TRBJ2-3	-	CASMASTDTQYF	TGTGCCAGCATGGCCAGCACAGATACGCAGTATTTT
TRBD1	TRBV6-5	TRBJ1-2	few	CASSLLTKGQNYGYTF	TGTGCCAGCAGTCTCTTAACCAAGGGACAGAACTATGGCTACACCTTC
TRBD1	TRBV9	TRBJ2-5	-	CAGSARDRDRETQYF	TGTGCCGGCAGCGCCCGGGACAGGGACCGAGAGACCCAGTACTTC
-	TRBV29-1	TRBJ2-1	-	CSVAGDRYNEQFF	TGCAGCGTTGCGGGGGACCGGTACAATGAGCAGTTCTTC
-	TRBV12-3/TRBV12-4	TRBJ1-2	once	CASRGAANYGYTF	TGTGCCAGCAGGGGGGCGGCTAACTATGGCTACACCTTC
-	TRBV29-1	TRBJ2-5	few	CSALRDFETQYF	TGCAGCGCCCTGAGAGATTTCGAGACCCAGTACTTC
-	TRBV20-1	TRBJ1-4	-	CSAPRQGRNEKLFF	TGCAGTGCTCCCCGGCAGGGGCGGAATGAAAAACTGTTTTTT
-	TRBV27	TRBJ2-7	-	CASSFQPRGASYEQYF	TGTGCCAGCAGTTTCCAACCTAGGGGGGCTTCCTACGAGCAGTACTTC
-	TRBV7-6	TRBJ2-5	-	CASSPARAGKKETQYF	TGTGCCAGCAGCCCAGCCCGCGCAGGAAAAAAGGAGACCCAGTACTTC
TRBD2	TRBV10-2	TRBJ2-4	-	CASSDRRRTSNEQYF	TGCGCCAGCAGTGATCGGCGTCGGACTAGCAATGAGCAGTACTTC
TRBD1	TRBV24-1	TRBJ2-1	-	CATSDPGTAFNEQFF	TGTGCCACCAGTGACCCCGGGACAGCTTTCAATGAGCAGTTCTTC
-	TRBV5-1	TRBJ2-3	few	CASSLESRGPTDTQYF	TGCGCCAGCAGCTTGGAGAGCCGAGGGCCCACAGATACGCAGTATTTT
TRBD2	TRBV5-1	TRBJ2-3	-	CASGLSGTSTDTQYF	TGCGCCAGCGGACTTAGCGGGACTAGCACAGATACGCAGTATTTT
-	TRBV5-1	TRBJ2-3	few	CASSHELSSGTDTQYF	TGCGCCAGCAGCCACGAACTTTCTAGCGGCACAGATACGCAGTATTTT
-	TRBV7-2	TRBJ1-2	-	CASSPESGPYGYTF	TGTGCCAGCAGCCCCGAATCGGGACCCTATGGCTACACCTTC
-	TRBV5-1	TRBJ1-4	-	CASSLVGQSNEKLFF	TGCGCCAGCAGCTTGGTAGGGCAGTCTAATGAAAAACTGTTTTTT
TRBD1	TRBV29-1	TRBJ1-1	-	CSVVGTGGFGFGRTEAFF	TGCAGCGTTGTTGGGACAGGGGGGTTTGGCTTCGGCAGGACTGAAGCTTTCTTT
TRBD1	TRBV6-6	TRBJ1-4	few	CASSPDRLMGLFF	TGTGCCAGCAGTCCGGACAGGCTAATGGGGCTGTTTTTT
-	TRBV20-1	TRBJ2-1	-	CSARDPGLHNEQFF	TGCAGTGCTAGAGATCCGGGACTTCACAATGAGCAGTTCTTC
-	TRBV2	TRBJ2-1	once	CASSAGTLNEQFF	TGTGCCAGCAGTGCCGGGACTTTGAATGAGCAGTTCTTC
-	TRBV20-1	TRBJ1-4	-	CSASSGPNEKLFF	TGCAGTGCTTCCTCGGGGCCTAATGAAAAACTGTTTTTT
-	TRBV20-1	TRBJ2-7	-	CSALTGPPAPQYF	TGCAGTGCTCTGACAGGACCCCCTGCGCCCCAGTACTTC
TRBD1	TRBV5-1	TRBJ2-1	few	CASSSKSGTGGNEQFF	TGCGCCAGCAGCTCGAAATCCGGGACAGGGGGTAATGAGCAGTTCTTC
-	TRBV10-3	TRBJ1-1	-	CAISRETNTEAFF	TGTGCCATCAGTCGAGAGACGAACACTGAAGCTTTCTTT
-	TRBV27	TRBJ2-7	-	CASSLSPGREQYF	TGTGCCAGCAGTTTAAGCCCCGGTCGCGAGCAGTACTTC